The T cell receptor beta chain under discussion was sequenced for a study of long-term antiretroviral therapy in people with HIV. The run of the v3.0 immunoSEQ assay was at survey level. Libraries were prepared by immunoSEQ multiplex PCR; TCRdb keeps only in-frame clonotypes and omits some of them. The repertoire includes about 24,000 clones, 80% to 90% of them detected once, and approximately 8.4% sits in the top ten. This CDR3 comprises 14 residues. CDR1 is MDHEN, CDR2 SYDVKM, per germline. V was cut by 5 bases and J by 0 bases, with 8 bases left in between. The sequence was collected from a man aged 50-60 years with HIV. This sequence joins TRBV28 and TRBJ1-5, with D unresolved. This sample comprised unsorted PBMCs, obtained 1.8 years before starting antiretroviral therapy. This CDR3 is CASSPHLSNQPQHF. For the CDR3, the DNA is TGTGCCAGCAGTCCCCATCTTAGCAATCAGCCCCAGCATTTT.